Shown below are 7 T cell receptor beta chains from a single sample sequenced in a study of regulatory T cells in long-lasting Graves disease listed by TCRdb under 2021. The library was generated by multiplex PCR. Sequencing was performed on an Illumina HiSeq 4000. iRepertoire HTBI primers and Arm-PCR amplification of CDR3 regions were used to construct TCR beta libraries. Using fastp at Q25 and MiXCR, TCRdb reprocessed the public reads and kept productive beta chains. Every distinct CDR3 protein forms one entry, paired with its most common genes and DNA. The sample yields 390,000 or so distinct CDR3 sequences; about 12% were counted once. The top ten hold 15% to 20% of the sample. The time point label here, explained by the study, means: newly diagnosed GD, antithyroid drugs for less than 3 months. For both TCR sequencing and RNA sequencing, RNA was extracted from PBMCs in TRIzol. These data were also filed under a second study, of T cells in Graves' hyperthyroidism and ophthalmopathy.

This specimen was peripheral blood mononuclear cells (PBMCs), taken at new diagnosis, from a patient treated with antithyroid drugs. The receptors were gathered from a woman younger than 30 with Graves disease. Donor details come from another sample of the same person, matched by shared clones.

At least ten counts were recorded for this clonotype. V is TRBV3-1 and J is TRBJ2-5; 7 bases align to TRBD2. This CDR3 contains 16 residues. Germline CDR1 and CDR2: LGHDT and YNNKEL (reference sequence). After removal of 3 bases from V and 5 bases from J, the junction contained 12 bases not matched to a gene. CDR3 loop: CASSHNPAGYGETQYF. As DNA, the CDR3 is TGTGCCAGCAGCCACAATCCAGCGGGGTACGGGGAGACCCAGTACTTC.

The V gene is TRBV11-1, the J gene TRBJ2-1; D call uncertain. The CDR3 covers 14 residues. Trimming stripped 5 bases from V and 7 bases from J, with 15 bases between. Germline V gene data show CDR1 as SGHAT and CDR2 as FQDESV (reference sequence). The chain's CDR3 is CASSPLLGMNEQFF. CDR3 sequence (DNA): TGTGCCAGCAGCCCTCTCCTGGGCATGAATGAGCAGTTCTTC.

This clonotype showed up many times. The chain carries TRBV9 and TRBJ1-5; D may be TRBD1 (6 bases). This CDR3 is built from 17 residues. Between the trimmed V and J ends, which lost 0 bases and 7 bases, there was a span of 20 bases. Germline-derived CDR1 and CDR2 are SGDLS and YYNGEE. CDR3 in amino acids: CASSVAGARGLGQPQHF. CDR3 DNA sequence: TGTGCCAGCAGCGTAGCAGGGGCGCGGGGATTAGGACAGCCCCAGCATTTT.

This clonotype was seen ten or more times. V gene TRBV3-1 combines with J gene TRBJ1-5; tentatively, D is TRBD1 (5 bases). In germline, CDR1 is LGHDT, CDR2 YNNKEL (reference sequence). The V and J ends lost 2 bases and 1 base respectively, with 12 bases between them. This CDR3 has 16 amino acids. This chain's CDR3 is CASSQMGGGSNQPQHF. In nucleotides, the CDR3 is TGTGCCAGCAGCCAAATGGGGGGTGGAAGCAATCAGCCCCAGCATTTT.

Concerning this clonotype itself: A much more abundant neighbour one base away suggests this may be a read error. CDR3: CAGRGLAGGDEQFF. Written as DNA, the CDR3 is TGTGCCGGCCGGGGACTAGCGGGAGGAGATGAGCAGTTCTTC. This chain uses TRBV6-1 with TRBJ2-1; 15 nucleotides line up with TRBD2. CDR1 is MNHNS, CDR2 SASEGT, per germline. This CDR3 has 14 amino acids. J was trimmed by 8 bases and V by 11 bases; bases with no gene match: 7.

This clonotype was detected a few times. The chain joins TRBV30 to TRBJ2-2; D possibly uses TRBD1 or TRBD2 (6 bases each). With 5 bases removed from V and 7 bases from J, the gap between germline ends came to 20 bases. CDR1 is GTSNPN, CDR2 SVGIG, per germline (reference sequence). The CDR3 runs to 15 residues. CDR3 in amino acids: CAWFGTGADGGELFF. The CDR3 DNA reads TGTGCCTGGTTTGGTACGGGGGCCGACGGCGGGGAGCTGTTTTTT.

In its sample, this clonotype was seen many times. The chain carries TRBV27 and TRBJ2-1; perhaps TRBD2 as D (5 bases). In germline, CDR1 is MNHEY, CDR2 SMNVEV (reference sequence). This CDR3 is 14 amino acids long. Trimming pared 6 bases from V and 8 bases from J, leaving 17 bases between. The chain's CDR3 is CASSAPSRADEQFF. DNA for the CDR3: TGTGCCAGCAGCGCCCCTTCGAGGGCGGATGAGCAGTTCTTC.